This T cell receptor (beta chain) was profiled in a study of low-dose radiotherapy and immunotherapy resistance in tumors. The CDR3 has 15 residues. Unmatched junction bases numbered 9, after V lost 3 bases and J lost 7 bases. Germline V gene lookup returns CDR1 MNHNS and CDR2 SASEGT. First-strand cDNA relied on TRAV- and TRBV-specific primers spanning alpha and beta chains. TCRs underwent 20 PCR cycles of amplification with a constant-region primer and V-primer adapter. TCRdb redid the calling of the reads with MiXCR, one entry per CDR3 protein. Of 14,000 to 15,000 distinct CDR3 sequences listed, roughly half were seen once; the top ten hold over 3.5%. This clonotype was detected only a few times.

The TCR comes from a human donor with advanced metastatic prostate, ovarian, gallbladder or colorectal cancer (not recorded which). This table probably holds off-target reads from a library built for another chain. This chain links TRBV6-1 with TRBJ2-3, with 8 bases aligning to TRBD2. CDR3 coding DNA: TGTGCCAGCAGTGATGTGGGACTAGGGGCCAATACGCAGTATTTT. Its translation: CASSDVGLGANTQYF.